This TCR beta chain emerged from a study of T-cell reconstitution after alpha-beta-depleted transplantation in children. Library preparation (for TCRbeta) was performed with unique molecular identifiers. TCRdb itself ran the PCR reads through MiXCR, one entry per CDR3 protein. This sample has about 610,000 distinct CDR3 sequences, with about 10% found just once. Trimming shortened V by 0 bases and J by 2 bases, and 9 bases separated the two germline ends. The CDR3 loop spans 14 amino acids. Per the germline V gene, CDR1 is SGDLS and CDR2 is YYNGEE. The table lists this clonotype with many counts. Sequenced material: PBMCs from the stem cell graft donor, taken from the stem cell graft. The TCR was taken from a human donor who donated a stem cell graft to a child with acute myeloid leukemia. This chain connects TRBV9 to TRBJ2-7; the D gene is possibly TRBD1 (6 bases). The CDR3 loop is CASSVAQGPYEQYF. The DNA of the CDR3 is TGTGCCAGCAGCGTAGCACAGGGACCCTACGAGCAGTACTTC.